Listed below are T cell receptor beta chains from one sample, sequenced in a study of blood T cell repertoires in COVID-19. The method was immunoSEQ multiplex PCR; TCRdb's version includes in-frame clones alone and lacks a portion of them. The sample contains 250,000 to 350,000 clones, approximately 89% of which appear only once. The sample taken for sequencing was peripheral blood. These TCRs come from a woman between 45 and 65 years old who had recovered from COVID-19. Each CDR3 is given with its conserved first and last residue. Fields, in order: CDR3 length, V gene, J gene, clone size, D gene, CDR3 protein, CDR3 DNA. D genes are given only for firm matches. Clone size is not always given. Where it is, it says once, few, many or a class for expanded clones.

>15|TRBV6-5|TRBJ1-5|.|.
CASRPAGVDNQPQHF
TGTGCCAGCAGGCCTGCCGGGGTGGATAATCAGCCCCAGCATTTT
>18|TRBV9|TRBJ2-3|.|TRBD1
CASSVATGTGVTTDTQYF
TGTGCCAGCAGCGTAGCGACCGGGACAGGGGTAACCACAGATACGCAGTATTTT
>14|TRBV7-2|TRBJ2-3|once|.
CASSLQGSTDTQYF
TGTGCCAGCAGCTTACAGGGAAGCACAGATACGCAGTATTTT
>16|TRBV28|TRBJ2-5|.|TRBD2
CASRPGTSSEVKTQYF
TGTGCCAGCAGGCCCGGGACTAGCAGTGAGGTCAAGACCCAGTACTTC
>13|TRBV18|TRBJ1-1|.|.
CASSSGLNTEAFF
TGTGCCAGCTCATCAGGGTTGAACACTGAAGCTTTCTTT
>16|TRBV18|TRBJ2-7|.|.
CASSPSKSRSTYEQYF
TGTGCCAGCTCACCGTCTAAGTCCAGGTCGACCTACGAGCAGTACTTC
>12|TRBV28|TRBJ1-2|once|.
CASIGTLEGYTF
TGTGCCAGCATCGGGACACTCGAAGGCTACACCTTC
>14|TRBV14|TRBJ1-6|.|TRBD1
CASSLKTGGSPLHF
TGTGCCAGCAGCCTCAAGACAGGGGGATCACCCCTCCACTTT
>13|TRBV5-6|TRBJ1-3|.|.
CASSWTAGNTIYF
TGTGCCAGCAGCTGGACAGCTGGAAACACCATATATTTT
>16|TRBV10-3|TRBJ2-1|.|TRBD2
CAISERVAGLYNEQFF
TGTGCCATCAGTGAGCGGGTAGCGGGCCTTTACAATGAGCAGTTCTTC
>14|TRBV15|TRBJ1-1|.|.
CATSRGREGTEAFF
TGTGCCACCAGCAGAGGCAGGGAAGGGACTGAAGCTTTCTTT
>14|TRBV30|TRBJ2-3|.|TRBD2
CAWRLSGTGDTQYF
TGTGCCTGGAGACTGAGCGGGACTGGCGATACGCAGTATTTT
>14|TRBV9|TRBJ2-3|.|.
CASSVSASTDTQYF
TGTGCCAGCAGCGTAAGCGCGAGCACAGATACGCAGTATTTT
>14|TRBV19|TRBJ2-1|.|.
CASRAASRTDEQFF
TGTGCCAGTAGGGCGGCCTCTCGTACTGATGAGCAGTTCTTC
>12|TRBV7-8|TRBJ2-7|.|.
CASSRDFGEQYF
TGTGCCAGCAGCCGGGACTTTGGCGAGCAGTACTTC
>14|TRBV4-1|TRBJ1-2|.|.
CASSPTQGYYGYTF
TGCGCCAGCAGCCCCACACAGGGTTACTATGGCTACACCTTC
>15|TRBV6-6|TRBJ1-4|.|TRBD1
CASSYSGRGNEKLFF
TGTGCCAGCAGTTACTCGGGCAGGGGGAATGAAAAACTGTTTTTT
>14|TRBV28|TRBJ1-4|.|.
CASSLVAGSEKLFF
TGTGCCAGCAGTTTAGTGGCGGGAAGCGAAAAACTGTTTTTT
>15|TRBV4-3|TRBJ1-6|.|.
CASSQVFQGNSPLHF
TGCGCCAGCAGCCAAGTGTTTCAGGGGAATTCACCCCTCCACTTT
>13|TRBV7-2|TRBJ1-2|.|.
CASSFRPDYGYTF
TGTGCCAGCAGCTTCAGGCCGGACTATGGCTACACCTTC
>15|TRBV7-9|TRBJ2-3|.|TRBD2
CASSSGLAVADTQYF
TGTGCCAGCAGCTCGGGACTAGCGGTGGCAGATACGCAGTATTTT
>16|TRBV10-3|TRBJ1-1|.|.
CAISERRVEVGTEAFF
TGTGCCATCAGTGAGAGGCGGGTCGAGGTTGGGACTGAAGCTTTCTTT
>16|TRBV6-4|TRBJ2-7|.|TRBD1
CASSDPNRGPPYEQYF
TGTGCCAGCAGTGACCCGAACAGGGGGCCCCCCTACGAGCAGTACTTC
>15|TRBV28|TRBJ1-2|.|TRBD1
CASSLGRGAGYGYTF
TGTGCCAGCAGTTTGGGCAGGGGGGCTGGCTATGGCTACACCTTC
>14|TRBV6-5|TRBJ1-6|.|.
CASSSRGKNSPLHF
TGTGCCAGCAGCTCAAGGGGAAAAAATTCACCCCTCCACTTT
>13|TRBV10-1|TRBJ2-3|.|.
CASSSLLTDTQYF
TGCGCCAGCAGTTCTCTACTCACAGATACGCAGTATTTT
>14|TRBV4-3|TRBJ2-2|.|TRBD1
CASSQMTGSRELFF
TGCGCCAGCAGCCAAATGACAGGGTCCCGGGAGCTGTTTTTT
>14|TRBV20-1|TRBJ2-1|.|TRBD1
CSASETGGALLQFF
TGCAGTGCTAGTGAAACAGGGGGTGCCTTGTTGCAGTTCTTC
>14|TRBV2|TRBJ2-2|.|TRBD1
CASRTGTDTGELFF
TGTGCCAGCAGGACAGGGACGGACACCGGGGAGCTGTTTTTT
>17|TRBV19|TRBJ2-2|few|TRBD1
CASRLNGDRGDTGELFF
TGTGCCAGTAGGCTTAATGGGGACAGGGGGGACACCGGGGAGCTGTTTTTT
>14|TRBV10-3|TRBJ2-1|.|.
CAIESGPADNEQFF
TGTGCCATCGAATCAGGTCCCGCTGACAATGAGCAGTTCTTC
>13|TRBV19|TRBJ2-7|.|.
CASTAGYGYEQYF
TGTGCCAGTACGGCAGGGTATGGTTACGAGCAGTACTTC